These 15 T cell receptor beta chains originate from one sample sequenced in a study of Ad26.COV2.S vaccination and SARS-CoV-2 variants. Treatment reported: about 20 received Ad26.COV2.S at low or high dose, single or two shots; about 5 received placebo; per-sample allocation not given. Sampling was performed 63 days after the first vaccine or placebo injection. The method was immunoSEQ multiplex PCR; TCRdb's version includes in-frame clones alone and lacks a portion of them. Among approximately 480,000 clones listed, roughly 87% were seen once. Sequenced here: peripheral blood, sampled in a trial of Ad26.COV2.S vaccine versus placebo. The source of these receptors is a person aged 18-60 years who received the Ad26.COV2.S COVID-19 vaccine or a placebo.

V is TRBV5-6 and J is TRBJ1-4; TRBD1 is a possible D gene (6 bases). Germline values: CDR1 SGHDT, CDR2 YYEEEE. Trimming left V 3 bases short and J 10 bases short, with 19 bases between. The CDR3 has 15 amino acids. The CDR3 loop reads CASSSRGAGAGKLFF. As DNA, the CDR3 is TGTGCCAGCAGCTCCAGGGGAGCAGGGGCTGGAAAACTGTTTTTT.

The chain employs TRBV28 and TRBJ2-5; 9 bases agree with TRBD2. Trimming took 3 bases from V and 5 from J; bases not matched to a gene: 7. This CDR3 contains 15 residues. The V gene's germline CDR1 is MDHEN and CDR2 SYDVKM. CDR3 DNA sequence: TGTGCCAGCAGTTTGCCTAGCGGGATGGGGGAGACCCAGTACTTC. It specifies CASSLPSGMGETQYF.

This chain connects TRBV18 to TRBJ1-4; D may be TRBD1 (6 bases). Trimming took off 3 bases at V and 5 bases at J, with 13 bases between the two ends. The CDR3 totals 15 residues. From germline, CDR1 is KGHSH and CDR2 LQKENI. CDR3 DNA sequence: TGTGCCAGCTCACCCGGGACACAGAGGAATGAAAAACTGTTTTTT. Its translation: CASSPGTQRNEKLFF. Together with reference TRBV18 and TRBJ1-4, the CDR3 gives the full variable domain: NAGVMQNPRHLVRRRGQEARLRCSPMKGHSHVYWYRQLPEEGLKFMVYLQKENIIDESGMPKERFSAEFPKEGPSILRIQQVVRGDSAAYFCASSPGTQRNEKLFFGSGTQLSVL.

The V gene is TRBV28, the J gene TRBJ1-2; D is unresolved. The CDR3 has 14 residues. CDR1 and CDR2 from the germline V gene are MDHEN and SYDVKM. Trimming removed 6 bases from V and 1 base from J, with 12 bases in between. This CDR3 reads CASSPGPDNYGYTF. The CDR3 DNA sequence: TGTGCCAGCAGCCCTGGACCAGATAACTATGGCTACACCTTC.

V usage is TRBV6-2 or TRBV6-3 and J usage is TRBJ2-1, with a weak D call TRBD2 (5 bases). The CDR3 runs to 14 residues. V was trimmed by 0 bases and J by 9 bases, leaving 12 bases between them. CDR1 is MNHEY, CDR2 SVGEGT, per germline. The DNA for the CDR3 is TGTGCCAGCAGTTACTCGGGCGCTAGCACTGAGCAGTTCTTC. This sequence encodes CASSYSGASTEQFF.

The chain recombines TRBV5-4 with TRBJ1-2; a possible D gene is TRBD1 (5 bases). Looked up from germline, CDR1 is SGHNT and CDR2 is YYREEE (reference sequence). The ends were cut back, 4 bases at V and 2 bases at J, with 12 bases in the middle. This CDR3 contains 14 residues. CDR3 region: CASSKGQNNYGYTF. The CDR3 nucleotides read TGTGCCAGCAGCAAGGGGCAGAACAACTATGGCTACACCTTC.

The chain employs TRBV2 and TRBJ1-1; D gene unclear. Trimming took 4 bases from V and 3 from J, leaving 12 bases between them. CDR3 length equals 14 residues. Per germline, CDR1 SNHLY and CDR2 FYNNEI. The CDR3 sequence is CASSVVGFDTEAFF. For the CDR3, the DNA is TGTGCCAGCAGTGTAGTGGGGTTTGACACTGAAGCTTTCTTT.

The V call is TRBV10-3, the J call TRBJ2-5; possibly TRBD2 for D (6 bases). V lost 6 bases and J lost 0, with 14 bases in between. Germline V gene data show CDR1 as ENHRY and CDR2 as SYGVKD. This CDR3 spans 15 amino acids. CDR3 amino acids: CAIRTSRENQETQYF. For the CDR3, the DNA is TGTGCCATCAGAACGTCTCGGGAGAACCAAGAGACCCAGTACTTC.

V is TRBV5-4 and J is TRBJ2-7; no definite D call. The CDR3 contains 12 residues. Deletions cut 4 bases from V and 6 bases from J, with 11 bases between. CDR1 SGHNT and CDR2 YYREEE come from the germline V gene (reference sequence). DNA of the CDR3: TGTGCCAGCAGCCGACGCATAGGCGAGCAGTACTTC. This encodes CASSRRIGEQYF. Drawing the rest from reference TRBV5-4 and TRBJ2-7, the complete variable domain is ETGVTQSPTHLIKTRGQQVTLRCSSQSGHNTVSWYQQALGQGPQFIFQYYREEENGRGNFPPRFSGLQFPNYSSELNVNALELDDSALYLCASSRRIGEQYFGPGTRLTVT.

The V and J genes are TRBV19 and TRBJ2-7; 15 nucleotides align to TRBD2. This CDR3 is 17 amino acids long. Per the germline V gene, CDR1 is LNHDA and CDR2 is SQIVND (reference sequence). Unmatched junction bases numbered 7, after V lost 5 bases and J lost 2 bases. In DNA form, the CDR3 reads TGTGCCAGTAGTTGGACTAGCGGGAGGGCCCGTGCCTACGAGCAGTACTTC. Translating gives CASSWTSGRARAYEQYF.

The chain is built from TRBV11-3 and TRBJ2-2; the D is unclear. The CDR3 is 15 residues long. Trimming shortened V by 4 bases and J by 7 bases, and 16 bases separated the two germline ends. Looked up from germline, CDR1 is SGHNT and CDR2 is YENEEA. The CDR3 loop reads CASSSGVAAGGELFF. The CDR3 bases are TGTGCCAGCAGCTCCGGTGTTGCCGCCGGCGGGGAGCTGTTTTTT.

Only a few counts were recorded for this clone. This chain joins TRBV19 and TRBJ2-1, with no clear D. Trimming pared 7 bases from V and 7 bases from J, leaving 14 bases between. CDR3 length: 13 residues. Germline V CDR1 and CDR2: LNHDA, SQIVND (reference sequence). Here the CDR3 reads CASMGILGNEQFF. The CDR3 DNA follows: TGTGCCAGTATGGGGATCCTTGGGAATGAGCAGTTCTTC.

V and J are TRBV30 and TRBJ2-6; 7 bases align to TRBD2. Germline CDR1 GTSNPN, CDR2 SVGIG (reference sequence). Germline trimming cut 2 bases from V and 2 bases from J; bases unmatched to any gene: 12. This CDR3 is 18 amino acids long. The CDR3 DNA reads as TGTGCCTGGAGTAAGAAGCGGGACGGGGGGACTGGGGCCAACGTCCTGACTTTC. It encodes CAWSKKRDGGTGANVLTF.

The chain recombines TRBV20-1 with TRBJ1-1; D remains unclear. Germline lookup yields CDR1 DFQATT and CDR2 SNEGSKA (reference sequence). V lost 3 bases, J lost 4 bases, and 12 bases lay in between. CDR3 length: 13 amino acids. The CDR3 sequence is CSASGLRGTEAFF. As DNA, the CDR3 is TGCAGTGCTAGTGGGCTTCGCGGCACTGAAGCTTTCTTT.

The chain employs TRBV30 and TRBJ2-7; TRBD2 matches at 9 bases. From germline, CDR1 is GTSNPN and CDR2 SVGIG (reference sequence). The CDR3 runs to 12 residues. The ends lost 4 bases at V and 3 bases at J; junction bases unmatched: 1. The CDR3: CAWTSGNYEQYF. CDR3 nucleotide sequence: TGTGCCTGGACTAGCGGGAACTACGAGCAGTACTTC.